This entry features one TCR beta chain sequence. Its antigen is unknown. Each donor was nominally healthy when sampled (though unrecorded immune exposures were likely). These data originate in a study of cytomegalovirus exposure and HLA in healthy donors. About the research overall: Out of approximately 400 genotyped donors, about 84% belonged to the Caucasian-associated ancestry cluster. General observations from the study: Analyzed later, most CMV-associated TCR beta chains appeared HLA-restricted.

The CDR3 has 14 residues. CDR1 is SGHTA, CDR2 FQGNSA, per germline. Losses at the gene ends were 3 bases for V and 2 bases for J; bases not matched to a gene: 3. The study ran its PCR with 60 Vbeta and 13 Jbeta primers. The method was immunoSEQ multiplex PCR; TCRdb's version includes in-frame clones alone and lacks a portion of them. The data show 85,000 to 120,000 clones, roughly 70% seen once. The chain recombines TRBV7-2 with TRBJ2-7; 8 bases agree with TRBD2. Material for sequencing was PBMCs. This TCR was recovered from a male donor in good health and CMV-seropositive. CDR3 loop: CASSFTSGAYEQYF. CDR3 DNA sequence: TGTGCCAGCAGCTTCACTAGCGGCGCCTACGAGCAGTACTTC.